This TCR beta chain was sequenced for a study of T cell responses to AZD1222 COVID-19 vaccine. Study as a whole: Pooled together were second doses at about 4 or about 12 weeks. Study-wide results and caveats: Donors in the cohort were predominantly white British and more often female, and clonal diversity was possibly underestimated.

In germline, CDR1 is SGHDN, CDR2 FVKESK. The CDR3 runs to 14 residues. The germline V and J ends were trimmed by 1 base and 2 bases, with 9 bases remaining between them. A remark on this clone: Antigen specificity is unknown.

Assay: immunoSEQ multiplex PCR; the TCRdb copy retains only in-frame clones and omits some. The sample lists about 140,000 clones, 75% to 95% seen once, with around 3% in the top ten. The chain uses TRBV14 and TRBJ2-7; D gene uncertain. This receptor was obtained from an adult in good health. The sample consisted of peripheral blood, taken on day 0 of AZD1222 vaccination. The CDR3 loop reads CASSQAKNPYEQYF. As DNA, the CDR3 is TGTGCCAGCAGCCAAGCCAAGAATCCCTACGAGCAGTACTTC.